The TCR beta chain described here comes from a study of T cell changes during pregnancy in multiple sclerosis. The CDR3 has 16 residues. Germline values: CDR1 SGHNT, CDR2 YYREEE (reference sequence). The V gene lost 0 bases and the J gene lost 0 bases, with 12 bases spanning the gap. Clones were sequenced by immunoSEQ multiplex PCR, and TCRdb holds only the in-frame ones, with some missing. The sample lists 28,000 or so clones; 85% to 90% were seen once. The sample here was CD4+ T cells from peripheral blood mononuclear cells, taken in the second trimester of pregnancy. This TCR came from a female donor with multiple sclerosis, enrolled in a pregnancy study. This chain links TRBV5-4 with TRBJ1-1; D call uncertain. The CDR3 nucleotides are TGTGCCAGCAGCTTGGCTGCGGGAAGGATGAACACTGAAGCTTTCTTT. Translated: CASSLAAGRMNTEAFF.